This TCR beta chain came from a study of Ad26.COV2.S vaccination and SARS-CoV-2 variants (dated by TCRdb to the early 2020s). Regarding the complete study: Donors in the vaccine arm were drawn from COV1001, a multicentre, randomized, double-blind, placebo-controlled phase I-IIa trial testing Ad26.COV2.S in healthy adults. A total of approximately 30 samples were included in the TCR-sequenced set, comprising around 19 Ad26.COV2.S vaccine recipients, 5 placebo recipients and 8 SARS-CoV-2 convalescent individuals. Ad26.COV2.S was administered intramuscularly at 5 x 10^10 or 1 x 10^11 viral particles, either as a single shot or as two shots given 56 days apart. Trial participants were randomized into five groups of five, in which low-dose or high-dose Ad26.COV2.S was given once or twice, or placebo was given on both occasions. Throughout the experiments and outcome assessment, investigators stayed blinded to trial group allocation. TCRbeta repertoire sequencing was used to assess the specificity and breadth of SARS-CoV-2-reactive T cell receptors after Ad26.COV2.S vaccination. What the research found in general, with its limitations: Compared with placebo recipients, Ad26.COV2.S recipients showed higher spike-specific TCR breadth (P = 0.0014). Comparable non-spike TCR breadth was observed between vaccine and placebo recipients, consistent with only spike being contained in the vaccine. The authors noted that total T cell responses may have been underestimated by the TCR breadth and depth analyses. After vaccination, substantial breadth of spike-specific CD8+ and CD4+ T cell responses was reported. The study was not powered for comparison of responses between vaccine doses or regimens.

The immunoSEQ Assay was used to sequence TCRbeta CDR3 regions. After extraction, genomic DNA underwent amplification by bias-controlled multiplex PCR, followed by high-throughput sequencing. The authors processed their data as follows. Collapsing and filtering of sequences were performed to quantify the absolute abundance of each unique TCRbeta CDR3 region. T cell fraction was estimated by normalizing TCRbeta template counts to usable DNA, which was measured by amplifying reference genes present in all nucleated cells. Repertoire TCRs were annotated as SARS-CoV-2-specific when V gene, CDR3 amino acid sequence and J gene were exactly matched to a known reactive TCR set. MIRA supplied the reference SARS-CoV-2 TCR set, which was filtered for enrichment in COVID-19-positive ImmuneCODE repertoires so that public or cross-reactive TCRs were removed. Using the MIRA antigens, annotated TCRs were further analysed by specific ORF or by position within an ORF. Breadth was defined as the number of annotated unique rearrangements divided by the total number of unique productive rearrangements, and depth was defined as the summed frequency of the annotated unique rearrangements. TCR breadth was compared between groups using two-sided Wilcoxon rank-sum tests. Held by TCRdb, this immuneACCESS table contains in-frame sequences only and omits some clones. Under half of the omission traces to an unresolved V gene where checked; the cause of the rest is unknown. From that table come the V and J calls and clone size; the DNA was used to work out D and trimming. A total of around 320,000 clones appear in this sample, roughly 91% of them only once. In total, the top ten clones hold roughly 3.1% of the sample.

Details on this clone: Its antigen is currently not known. Base-call qualities are not available, and no considerably larger clone is one nucleotide away.

V is pruned by 5 bases and J by 7 bases, leaving 13 bases of the junction without a gene match. The germline V gene gives CDR1 as SGHAT and CDR2 as FQNNGV. The CDR3, from cysteine to phenylalanine, totals 15 residues. This entry keeps only the CDR3 DNA: 45 bases, framed from base 1. In light of the paper, this sample's treatment or condition label describes: about 20 received Ad26.COV2.S at low or high dose, single or two shots; several received placebo; per-sample allocation not given. Repertoires of vaccine and placebo recipients were sequenced from samples collected on day 63 after the first injection. Cohort 1b enrolled about 25 adults aged 18-55 years at a single site in Boston, USA, between 29 July and 7 August 2020. Ad26.COV2.S consisted of a replication-incompetent adenovirus type 26 vector by which a prefusion-stabilized SARS-CoV-2 spike protein from the original Wuhan strain was expressed.

This specimen consisted of peripheral blood, obtained in a trial of Ad26.COV2.S vaccine versus placebo. The origin of this receptor is a person between 18 and 59 years old who received the Ad26.COV2.S COVID-19 vaccine or a placebo. The chain was built from TRBV11-2 and TRBJ1-2; TRBD1 agrees with 7 junctional bases. At the DNA level, the sequence is TGTGCCAGCAGCCACCACTCGACAGGGATGGCTGGCTACACCTTC. This sequence encodes CASSHHSTGMAGYTF.